This entry concerns a single TCR beta chain. This sample stems from a study of blood T cell repertoires in COVID-19. Looking at the study overall: There were acute and convalescent COVID-19 samples, and they came from the United States, Italy and Spain. The analysed material was cDNA or gDNA that came from T cells, B-cell-depleted T cells, or PBMCs.

Generated by immunoSEQ multiplex PCR, the TCRdb table keeps only in-frame clones and is missing some. The sample contains 270,000 or so clones, around nine tenths of which appear only once. Per the germline V gene, CDR1 is KGHDR and CDR2 is SFDVKD. V dropped 4 bases and J dropped 6; count of bases not matched to a gene: 14. This CDR3 contains 17 residues. This TCR came from a man aged 40-49 years with active or convalescent COVID-19. The sequencing input was peripheral blood. The rearrangement uses TRBV24-1 and TRBJ2-1, with 7 bases lining up with TRBD2. This CDR3 reads CATSDPQAGWGGNEQFF. In DNA, the CDR3 is TGTGCCACCAGTGACCCGCAAGCGGGATGGGGGGGCAATGAGCAGTTCTTC.